One and the same sample provided the 26 T cell receptor beta chains below, sequenced in a study of blood T cell repertoires in COVID-19. Generated by immunoSEQ multiplex PCR, the TCRdb table keeps only in-frame clones and is missing some. This repertoire shows roughly 520,000 clones, roughly 88% found once; its top ten account for less than 2%. Specimen: PBMCs or T cells enriched from blood (not recorded which). These receptors were collected from a woman in her thirties or forties who had recovered from COVID-19.

This sequence joins TRBV7-2 and TRBJ2-5; 10 nucleotides align to TRBD2. CDR3 size: 16 residues. J lost 1 base, V lost 2 bases, and 4 bases had no gene match. Per the germline V gene, CDR1 is SGHTA and CDR2 is FQGNSA. CDR3 nucleotides: TGTGCCAGCAGCTTATCTAGCGGGAGAAGCCAAGAGACCCAGTACTTC. Amino acids: CASSLSSGRSQETQYF.

The rearrangement uses TRBV7-9 and TRBJ2-1; 8 bases match TRBD2. The CDR3 consists of 13 residues. With 5 bases clipped from V and 15 bases from J, the junction kept 12 bases outside the gene matches. The germline gives CDR1 SEHNR, CDR2 FQNEAQ (reference sequence). The CDR3 loop is CASSQPLGTSMFF. DNA of the CDR3: TGTGCCAGCAGCCAACCCTTAGGGACTAGTATGTTCTTC.

The J gene is TRBJ2-3, the V gene TRBV6-4; D is perhaps TRBD2 (5 bases). Trimming left V 0 bases short and J 10 bases short, with 20 bases between. The germline gives CDR1 MRHNA, CDR2 SNTAGT. The CDR3 is 16 amino acids. CDR3 sequence reads: CASSDSGGTNHYPQYF. Written as DNA, the CDR3 is TGTGCCAGCAGTGACTCAGGAGGCACGAACCACTACCCGCAGTATTTT.

V and J are TRBV18 and TRBJ2-1; 8 bases align to TRBD2. The CDR3 is made up of 14 amino acids. J was trimmed by 7 bases and V by 3 bases; bases with no gene match: 5. In germline, CDR1 is KGHSH, CDR2 LQKENI. The DNA for the CDR3 is TGTGCCAGCTCACCCGGGAGGGCCGGGAATGAGCAGTTCTTC. It specifies CASSPGRAGNEQFF.

The chain employs TRBV4-3 and TRBJ2-1; 9 positions match TRBD1. The length of the CDR3 is 16 residues. Trimming cost V 0 bases and J 3 bases; bases outside gene matches: 3. From germline, CDR1 is LGHNA and CDR2 YSLEER. Here the CDR3 reads CASSQEGTGLYNEQFF. Here the CDR3 DNA reads TGCGCCAGCAGCCAAGAAGGGACAGGGCTCTACAATGAGCAGTTCTTC.

This chain joins TRBV2 and TRBJ1-1, with D possibly being TRBD1 (5 bases). The CDR3 is 11 residues long. Germline-derived CDR1 and CDR2 are SNHLY and FYNNEI. V gave up 8 bases and J gave up 3 bases, with 7 bases separating them. CDR3 loop: CASSGYTEAFF. CDR3 bases: TGTGCCAGCTCAGGGTACACTGAAGCTTTCTTT. The complete variable domain, with remaining parts taken from reference TRBV2 and TRBJ1-1, reads EPEVTQTPSHQVTQMGQEVILRCVPISNHLYFYWYRQILGQKVEFLVSFYNNEISEKSEIFDDQFSVERPDGSNFTLKIRSTKLEDSAMYFCASSGYTEAFFGQGTRLTVV.

Details on this clone: Different DNA sequences within this sample yield the same CDR3. The CDR3, as DNA: TGTGCCAGCAGTCTCTACAATGAGCAGTTCTTC. Translating gives CASSLYNEQFF. The V call is TRBV12-3 or TRBV12-4, the J call TRBJ2-1; D not certain. The CDR3 runs to 11 residues. Trimming took 5 bases from V and 3 from J, leaving 2 bases between them.

This clone was counted only a few times. V is TRBV4-3 and J is TRBJ1-1; D is possibly TRBD1 (5 bases). The CDR3 consists of 16 residues. Per the germline V gene, CDR1 is LGHNA and CDR2 is YSLEER. Trimming cost V 4 bases and J 0 bases, with 15 bases left between them. This CDR3 is CASSRGTGGMNTEAFF. The CDR3 DNA is TGCGCCAGCAGCCGTGGGACGGGGGGAATGAACACTGAAGCTTTCTTT.

V usage is TRBV7-9 and J usage is TRBJ2-5; 8 nucleotides agree with TRBD1. V shed 5 bases, J shed 5 bases, and the junction held 10 bases outside the gene matches. Looked up from germline, CDR1 is SEHNR and CDR2 is FQNEAQ (reference sequence). This CDR3 contains 15 residues. The CDR3 spells CASSLGQALTETQYF. For the CDR3, the DNA is TGTGCCAGCAGCCTGGGACAGGCCTTAACGGAGACCCAGTACTTC.

This chain connects TRBV11-2 to TRBJ1-4, with TRBD1 matching over 12 bases. The J segment lost 8 bases and the V segment lost 6 bases, leaving 10 bases of the junction unmatched. CDR1 is SGHAT and CDR2 is FQNNGV in the germline V gene. The CDR3 consists of 16 residues. The CDR3 coding sequence is TGTGCCAGCAGTCCCGGGACAGGGGGCAACGGAGAAAAACTGTTTTTT. It yields the protein CASSPGTGGNGEKLFF.

The chain combines TRBV5-6 with TRBJ2-1; TRBD2 matches 9 bases. The V segment lost 5 bases and the J segment 5 bases; nucleotides outside the gene matches: 8. The germline gives CDR1 SGHDT, CDR2 YYEEEE. The CDR3 sequence is 15 residues long. The CDR3 region has the DNA TGTGCCAGCAGTATCGGACTAGCGCGAGACAATGAGCAGTTCTTC. Translating gives CASSIGLARDNEQFF.

The J gene is TRBJ2-7, the V gene TRBV11-3; D unclear. The germline V gene has CDR1 SGHNT and CDR2 YENEEA. This CDR3 is built from 14 residues. V was clipped by 1 base and J by 4 bases, with 11 bases between them. For the CDR3, the DNA is TGTGCCAGCAGCTTAGCATTAACGAGTTACGAGCAGTACTTC. Encoded protein: CASSLALTSYEQYF.

This chain uses TRBV7-6 with TRBJ2-7; the D gene is possibly TRBD2 (6 bases). Trimming stripped 1 base from V and 5 bases from J, with 15 bases between. The CDR3 is made up of 15 amino acids. Germline V gene data show CDR1 as SGHVS and CDR2 as FNYEAQ. The chain's CDR3 is CASSLDAGPLDEQYF. The CDR3 DNA sequence: TGTGCCAGCAGCTTAGATGCGGGGCCCCTGGACGAGCAGTACTTC.

The chain carries TRBV3-1 (or the pseudogene TRBV3-2) and TRBJ1-1; 7 bases align to TRBD1. Germline CDR1 reads LGHDT; CDR2 reads YNNKEL (reference sequence). This CDR3 comprises 14 residues. The J segment lost 8 bases and the V segment lost 2 bases, leaving 8 bases of the junction unmatched. Written as DNA, the CDR3 is TGTGCCAGCAGCCAACCCCAAGGGACAGCCGAAGCTTTCTTT. Translated: CASSQPQGTAEAFF.

The chain recombines TRBV19 with TRBJ2-7; D is perhaps TRBD2 (7 bases). V lost 2 bases, J lost 9 bases, and 20 bases lay in between. The CDR3 totals 15 residues. The germline gives CDR1 LNHDA, CDR2 SQIVND (reference sequence). The CDR3 bases are TGTGCCAGTAGTATATACACGGGGGGCTCATCGATGCAGTACTTC. Translation gives CASSIYTGGSSMQYF.

The gene calls are TRBV12-3 or TRBV12-4 and TRBJ2-2; D remains unclear. V lost 8 bases and J 7 bases, leaving 11 bases between the germline ends. CDR3 length equals 12 residues. The CDR3 nucleotides are TGTGCCAGCTCGGTCTCAGGCGGGGAGCTGTTTTTT. Translated, it gives CASSVSGGELFF.

The V gene is TRBV27, the J gene TRBJ1-4, with 8 bases lining up with TRBD1. The CDR3 extends over 17 amino acids. The ends lost 3 bases at V and 8 bases at J; junction bases unmatched: 14. Germline lookup yields CDR1 MNHEY and CDR2 SMNVEV (reference sequence). CDR3 loop: CASSFSTPTGGKEKLFF. CDR3 DNA sequence: TGTGCCAGCAGTTTCTCAACCCCAACAGGGGGAAAGGAAAAACTGTTTTTT.

This sequence joins TRBV5-4 and TRBJ2-5, with 7 bases fitting TRBD2. Trimming took 1 base from V and 5 from J; bases not matched to a gene: 8. CDR3 length equals 15 residues. Germline V gene sequence: CDR1 SGHNT, CDR2 YYREEE (reference sequence). The CDR3 DNA sequence: TGTGCCAGCAGCTTGCCAGGGAGGGTTGAGGAGACCCAGTACTTC. It specifies CASSLPGRVEETQYF.

The chain recombines TRBV11-3 with TRBJ1-1; D unresolved. Trimming took 2 bases from V and 5 from J, leaving 12 bases between them. The germline V gene has CDR1 SGHNT and CDR2 YENEEA. The CDR3 spans 14 residues. CDR3 in DNA: TGTGCCAGCAGCTTAATAGGAGGGAGAACTGAAGCTTTCTTT. This translates into CASSLIGGRTEAFF.

The rearrangement uses TRBV3-1 (or the pseudogene TRBV3-2) and TRBJ1-3, with D perhaps TRBD1 (6 bases). Trimming cost V 2 bases and J 2 bases, with 7 bases left between them. The germline V gene has CDR1 LGHDT and CDR2 YNNKEL (reference sequence). The CDR3 is 14 amino acids. The CDR3 protein is CASSQPGAGNTIYF. DNA for the CDR3: TGTGCCAGCAGCCAACCAGGGGCTGGAAACACCATATATTTT.

J is TRBJ2-7 and V is TRBV12-3 or TRBV12-4; 8 bases fit TRBD1. The V segment lost 6 bases and the J segment 5 bases; nucleotides outside the gene matches: 6. There are 13 residues in the CDR3. CDR3 protein: CASSPGQENEQYF. As DNA, the CDR3 is TGTGCCAGCAGCCCGGGACAGGAAAACGAGCAGTACTTC.

This chain joins TRBV6-5 and TRBJ2-7; 11 bases fit TRBD2. CDR3 length: 15 amino acids. With V trimmed by 2 bases and J by 5 bases, 5 bases remained unmatched. Germline V gives CDR1 MNHEY, CDR2 SVGAGI. The CDR3 sequence is CASSYGTSGENEQYF. DNA of the CDR3: TGTGCCAGCAGTTACGGGACTAGCGGAGAGAACGAGCAGTACTTC.

The chain has TRBV11-3 and TRBJ1-4; 11 nucleotides match TRBD1. The CDR3 extends over 16 amino acids. Germline V CDR1 and CDR2: SGHNT, YENEEA. J was trimmed by 8 bases and V by 5 bases; bases with no gene match: 10. CDR3 DNA sequence: TGTGCCAGCAGCCACACCGGGACAGGGGGACAGGAAAAACTGTTTTTT. This encodes CASSHTGTGGQEKLFF.

This rearrangement joins TRBV28 to TRBJ1-4, with unresolved D. This CDR3 spans 14 amino acids. Germline assignment: CDR1 MDHEN and CDR2 SYDVKM. Between the trimmed V and J ends, which lost 3 bases and 2 bases, there was a span of 7 bases. CDR3 region: CASSLAGTNEKLFF. Here the CDR3 DNA reads TGTGCCAGCAGTTTGGCGGGGACTAATGAAAAACTGTTTTTT.

This chain uses TRBV19 with TRBJ1-5; D not certain. Germline CDR1 is LNHDA and CDR2 is SQIVND (reference sequence). The CDR3 loop spans 13 amino acids. The V end lost 5 bases, the J end lost 4 bases, and 9 bases lay between the germline ends. The DNA of the CDR3 is TGTGCCAGTAGTGCAGGAATTAATCAGCCCCAGCATTTT. This translates into CASSAGINQPQHF.

The chain has TRBV11-2 and TRBJ1-2; 7 nucleotides line up with TRBD1. Losses at the gene ends were 4 bases for V and 8 bases for J; bases not matched to a gene: 13. The CDR3 is 15 amino acids. Germline CDR1 reads SGHAT; CDR2 reads FQNNGV. The CDR3 loop is CASSSKTGRNGGYTF. As DNA, the CDR3 is TGTGCCAGCAGCTCTAAGACAGGGAGGAATGGGGGCTACACCTTC.